Below, 22 T cell receptor beta chains from the same sample are listed, as sequenced in a study of CD8 T cells in ankylosing spondylitis. TCRdb itself ran the 5' RACE reads through MiXCR, one entry per CDR3 protein. Among approximately 150,000 distinct CDR3 sequences, around 45% were seen once, and the ten largest hold 13% to 15%. Sample: synovial fluid, either unsorted or a sorted T cell fraction (not recorded which). The receptor source for this set is a male donor with ankylosing spondylitis.

This clonotype was seen a few times. The chain couples TRBV7-9 to TRBJ2-7; D not resolved. Trimming cost V 2 bases and J 0 bases, with 8 bases left between them. CDR1 is SEHNR, CDR2 FQNEAQ, per germline (reference sequence). CDR3 length: 14 residues. The CDR3 DNA reads as TGTGCCAGCAGCTTATGGACGGACTCCTACGAGCAGTACTTC. It translates to CASSLWTDSYEQYF.

This chain uses TRBV7-8 with TRBJ2-2; 7 positions agree with TRBD2. Germline lookup yields CDR1 SGHVS and CDR2 FQNEAQ. J lost 4 bases, V lost 1 base, and 3 bases had no gene match. The CDR3 loop spans 15 amino acids. CDR3 DNA sequence: TGTGCCAGCAGCTTAGAGGTAGCGGGCACCGGGGAGCTGTTTTTT. Translating it yields CASSLEVAGTGELFF.

In this sample, this clonotype turned up a few times. The chain is built from TRBV28 and TRBJ1-2; 8 bases line up with TRBD1. Germline V gene data show CDR1 as MDHEN and CDR2 as SYDVKM. The length of the CDR3 is 17 residues. The V gene end was trimmed by 2 bases and the J gene end by 3 bases; junction bases not matched to a gene: 11. The DNA for the CDR3 is TGTGCCAGCAGTTTAGCCCTACAGGGGGTGATCGACTATGGCTACACCTTC. It yields the protein CASSLALQGVIDYGYTF.

There are a few counts of this clonotype. This CDR3 reads CAKTSGRDNEQFF. For the CDR3, the DNA is TGTGCCAAGACTAGCGGGAGGGACAATGAGCAGTTCTTC. The rearrangement uses TRBV12-3 or TRBV12-4 and TRBJ2-1; the match to TRBD2 covers 14 bases. V lost 10 bases, J lost 5 bases, and 1 base stayed unmatched. The CDR3 extends over 13 amino acids.

The chain is built from TRBV7-8 and TRBJ2-1; D not certain. The germline V gene has CDR1 SGHVS and CDR2 FQNEAQ. CDR3 size: 13 residues. V lost 5 bases, J lost 4 bases, and 9 bases lay in between. CDR3 residues: CASSGRIYNEQFF. DNA of the CDR3: TGTGCCAGCAGCGGCCGGATTTACAATGAGCAGTTCTTC. Based on the CDR3 plus reference TRBV7-8 and TRBJ2-1, the full variable domain is GAGVSQSPRYKVAKRGQDVALRCDPISGHVSLFWYQQALGQGPEFLTYFQNEAQLDKSGLPSDRFFAERPEGSVSTLKIQRTQQEDSAVYLCASSGRIYNEQFFGPGTRLTVL.

The genes are TRBV3-1 and TRBJ2-7; 9 bases align to TRBD2. Per the germline V gene, CDR1 is LGHDT and CDR2 is YNNKEL (reference sequence). V dropped 4 bases and J dropped 3; count of bases not matched to a gene: 4. The CDR3 is 14 amino acids. Written as DNA, the CDR3 is TGTGCCAGCAGCCGACTAGCGGATTTCTACGAGCAGTACTTC. Protein: CASSRLADFYEQYF.

V and J are TRBV10-2 and TRBJ2-7, with D hard to call. V shed 7 bases and J shed 5 bases, with 15 bases lying between them. The CDR3 spans 13 residues. Germline CDR1 is WSHSY and CDR2 is SAAADI. The DNA of the CDR3 is TGCGCCAGCAAGTCCGAACTCGTCGACGAGCAGTACTTC. The encoded protein is CASKSELVDEQYF.

V gene TRBV6-5 combines with J gene TRBJ1-2, with D hard to call. Deletions cut 2 bases from V and 4 bases from J, with 14 bases between. CDR1 MNHEY and CDR2 SVGAGI come from the germline V gene. The CDR3 totals 15 residues. CDR3 sequence (DNA): TGTGCCAGCAGTTACAGTACGTACGGCCTCTATGGCTACACCTTC. Translation gives CASSYSTYGLYGYTF.

This clonotype was counted once. The chain combines TRBV5-5 with TRBJ2-1; D gene uncertain. Germline CDR1 is SGHKS and CDR2 is YYEKEE (reference sequence). Trimming took off 0 bases at V and 9 bases at J, with 19 bases between the two ends. The CDR3 spans 16 residues. CDR3 sequence: CASSLGVGLLFGEQFF. DNA of the CDR3: TGTGCCAGCAGCTTGGGGGTGGGTCTCCTTTTCGGTGAGCAGTTCTTC.

The gene calls are TRBV12-3 or TRBV12-4 and TRBJ1-5, with D perhaps matching TRBD1 (5 bases). The CDR3 consists of 16 residues. V lost 3 bases and J lost 7, with 19 bases in between. CDR3 region: CASSLTERAGRQPQHF. The DNA of the CDR3 is TGTGCCAGCAGTTTGACAGAGCGGGCGGGTAGGCAGCCCCAGCATTTT.

The rearrangement links TRBV27 to TRBJ1-6; no definite D call. V shed 4 bases and J shed 2 bases, with 12 bases lying between them. This CDR3 is 16 amino acids long. CDR1 is MNHEY, CDR2 SMNVEV, per germline (reference sequence). The CDR3 here is CASSSSGETYNSPLHF. The CDR3 region has the DNA TGTGCCAGCAGTTCCTCCGGGGAAACCTATAATTCACCCCTCCACTTT.

The genes are TRBV30 and TRBJ2-1; 11 bases align to TRBD2. The CDR3 sequence is 15 residues long. From germline, CDR1 is GTSNPN and CDR2 SVGIG (reference sequence). J was trimmed by 7 bases and V by 0 bases; bases with no gene match: 5. Here the CDR3 reads CAWSVRLAGGNEQFF. The CDR3 nucleotides are TGTGCCTGGAGTGTAAGGCTAGCGGGGGGTAATGAGCAGTTCTTC.

The chain uses TRBV2 and TRBJ2-6, with 7 bases matching TRBD2. This CDR3 has 17 amino acids. CDR1 and CDR2 from the germline V gene are SNHLY and FYNNEI. J gave up 0 bases and V 9 bases, and 11 bases lay outside the gene matches. CDR3 nucleotides: TGTGCCAGAGAGAAAGCGGGGCTAACCTCTGGGGCCAACGTCCTGACTTTC. Its translation: CAREKAGLTSGANVLTF.

The chain employs TRBV7-6 and TRBJ2-7; a weak D match, TRBD1 (7 bases). Germline CDR1 reads SGHVS; CDR2 reads FNYEAQ. The CDR3 extends over 16 amino acids. V lost 1 base and J lost 3, with 16 bases in between. CDR3 nucleotides: TGTGCCAGCAGCTTAGGGATGGCGGGACAGTTCTACGAGCAGTACTTC. Translating gives CASSLGMAGQFYEQYF.

This chain uses TRBV11-2 with TRBJ2-3; TRBD2 matches at 8 bases. V lost 0 bases and J lost 0; bases outside the gene matches: 5. CDR3 length equals 17 residues. Germline V gene sequence: CDR1 SGHAT, CDR2 FQNNGV. The CDR3, as DNA: TGTGCCAGCAGCTTAGAGGTAGCGGGGACGAGCACAGATACGCAGTATTTT. This gives the protein CASSLEVAGTSTDTQYF.

The genes are TRBV7-9 and TRBJ2-7; 7 bases match TRBD1. There are 16 residues in the CDR3. Unmatched junction bases numbered 13, after V lost 5 bases and J lost 3 bases. From germline, CDR1 is SEHNR and CDR2 FQNEAQ (reference sequence). The CDR3 protein is CASSLNPQDRDYEQYF. DNA of the CDR3: TGTGCCAGCAGCCTAAACCCCCAAGACAGGGACTACGAGCAGTACTTC.

The chain employs TRBV15 and TRBJ2-7; tentatively, D is TRBD1 (6 bases). The CDR3 extends over 17 amino acids. Trimming left V 0 bases short and J 6 bases short, with 21 bases between. Germline CDR1 LNHNV, CDR2 YYDKDF (reference sequence). CDR3 in amino acids: CATSRDRTETGWLEQYF. Written as DNA, the CDR3 is TGTGCCACCAGCAGAGATCGAACGGAAACAGGGTGGCTCGAGCAGTACTTC.

V usage is TRBV29-1 and J usage is TRBJ2-1, with 7 bases fitting TRBD1. Germline V gene lookup returns CDR1 SQVTM and CDR2 ANQGSEA. The trim removed 6 bases at V and 3 bases at J, leaving 8 bases unmatched. The CDR3 covers 14 residues. The CDR3 DNA reads as TGCAGCGTCGAAACCGGGACAGTCTACAATGAGCAGTTCTTC. Its translation: CSVETGTVYNEQFF.

V and J are TRBV20-1 and TRBJ2-7; no clear D gene. The germline V gene encodes CDR1 DFQATT and CDR2 SNEGSKA (reference sequence). CDR3 length: 15 amino acids. The germline V and J ends were trimmed by 5 bases and 2 bases, with 19 bases remaining between them. Here the CDR3 reads CSADGLLEAPYEQYF. Here the CDR3 DNA reads TGCAGTGCTGACGGTTTATTGGAAGCCCCCTACGAGCAGTACTTC.

This chain links TRBV9 with TRBJ2-7, with 7 bases aligning to TRBD1. J lost 5 bases, V lost 4 bases, and 15 bases had no gene match. Germline V gene data show CDR1 as SGDLS and CDR2 as YYNGEE. The CDR3 sequence is 16 residues long. For the CDR3, the DNA is TGTGCCAGCAGCCCGGGACAGTCGTCGGTGAGAAACGAGCAGTACTTC. It encodes CASSPGQSSVRNEQYF.

CDR3 nucleotides: TGTGCCAGCAGTACCTGGACAGGATCGATATTAAGCTACGAGCAGTACTTC. The encoded protein is CASSTWTGSILSYEQYF. This chain connects TRBV28 to TRBJ2-7; 7 positions match TRBD1. Unmatched junction bases numbered 16, after V lost 5 bases and J lost 3 bases. From germline, CDR1 is MDHEN and CDR2 SYDVKM. The CDR3 is 17 residues long.

The chain joins TRBV7-9 to TRBJ1-4, with 7 bases fitting TRBD1. Looked up from germline, CDR1 is SEHNR and CDR2 is FQNEAQ (reference sequence). The V gene end was trimmed by 5 bases and the J gene end by 5 bases; junction bases not matched to a gene: 8. The CDR3 length is 15 residues. The CDR3 DNA sequence: TGTGCCAGCAGCGGGCGGGACAGCCCGAATGAAAAACTGTTTTTT. Protein product: CASSGRDSPNEKLFF.